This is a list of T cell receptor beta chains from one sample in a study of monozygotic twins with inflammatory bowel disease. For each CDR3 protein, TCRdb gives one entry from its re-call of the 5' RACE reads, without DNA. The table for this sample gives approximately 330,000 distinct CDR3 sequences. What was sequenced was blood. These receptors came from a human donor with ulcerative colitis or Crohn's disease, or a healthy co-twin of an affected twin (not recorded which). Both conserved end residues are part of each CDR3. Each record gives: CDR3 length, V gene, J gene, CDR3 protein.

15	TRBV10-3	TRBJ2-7	CAISDLAGGKVEQYF
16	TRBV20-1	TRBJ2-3	CSVAAGWDYRTDTQYF
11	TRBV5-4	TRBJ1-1	CASGRATEAFF
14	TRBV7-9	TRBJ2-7	CASTYPGRDYEQYF
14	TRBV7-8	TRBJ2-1	CASSHLAGYNEQFF
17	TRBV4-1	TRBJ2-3	CASSPHVSGGHTDTQYF
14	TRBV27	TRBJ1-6	CASSFGTVYSPLHF
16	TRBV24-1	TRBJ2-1	CATSGQPGGVFNEQFF
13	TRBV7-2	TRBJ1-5	CASSPQGDQPQHF
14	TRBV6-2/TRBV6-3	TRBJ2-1	CASSWGLANHEQFF
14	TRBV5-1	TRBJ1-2	CASSLGQPGNGYTF
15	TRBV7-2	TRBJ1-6	CASSSLQGGYSPLHF
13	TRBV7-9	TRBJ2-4	CASTVGTGGIQYF
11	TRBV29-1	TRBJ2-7	CSARQAREQYF
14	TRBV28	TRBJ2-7	CASSFRQVVGEQYF
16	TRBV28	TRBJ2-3	CASSEGTFTHRDTQYF
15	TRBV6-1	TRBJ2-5	CASSPGSGGRETQYF
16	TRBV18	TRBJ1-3	CASSSTGPTSGNTIYF